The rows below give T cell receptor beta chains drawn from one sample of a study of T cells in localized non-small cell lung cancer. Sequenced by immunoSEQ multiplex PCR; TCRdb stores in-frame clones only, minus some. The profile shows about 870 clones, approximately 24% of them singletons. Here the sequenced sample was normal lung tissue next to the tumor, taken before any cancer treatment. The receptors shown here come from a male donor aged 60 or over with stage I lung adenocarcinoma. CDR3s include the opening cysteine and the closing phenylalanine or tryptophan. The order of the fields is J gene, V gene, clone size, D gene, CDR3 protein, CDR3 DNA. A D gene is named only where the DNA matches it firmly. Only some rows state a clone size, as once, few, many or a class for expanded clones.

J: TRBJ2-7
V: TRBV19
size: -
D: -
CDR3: CASSRVEGWAYEQYF
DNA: TGTGCCAGTAGTCGAGTTGAGGGGTGGGCCTACGAGCAGTACTTC

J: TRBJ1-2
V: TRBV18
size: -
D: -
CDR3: CASSQDSLGLNARNYGYTF
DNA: TGTGCCAGCTCTCAGGACAGTCTTGGCCTGAATGCTCGTAACTATGGCTACACCTTC

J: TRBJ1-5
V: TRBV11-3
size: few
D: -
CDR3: CASSPGEGEGQPQHF
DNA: TGTGCCAGCAGCCCGGGGGAGGGCGAAGGCCAGCCCCAGCATTTT

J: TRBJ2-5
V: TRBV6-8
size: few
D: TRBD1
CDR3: CAISDWDRGGETQYF
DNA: TGTGCCATCAGTGACTGGGACAGGGGAGGGGAGACCCAGTACTTC

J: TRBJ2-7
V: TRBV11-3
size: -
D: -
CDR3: CASSLDIGDTYEQYF
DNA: TGTGCCAGCAGCTTAGATATAGGTGACACCTACGAGCAGTACTTC

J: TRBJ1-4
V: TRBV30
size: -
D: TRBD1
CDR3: CAWTPDRGRFKLFF
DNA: TGTGCCTGGACCCCGGACAGGGGGCGATTTAAACTGTTTTTT

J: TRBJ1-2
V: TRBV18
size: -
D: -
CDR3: CASSPGGTRGYTF
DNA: TGTGCCAGCTCACCAGGGGGGACGCGTGGCTACACCTTC

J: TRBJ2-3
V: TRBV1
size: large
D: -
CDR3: CTSSQDKTHFTDTQYF
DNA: TGCACCAGCAGCCAAGATAAGACTCATTTCACAGATACGCAGTATTTT

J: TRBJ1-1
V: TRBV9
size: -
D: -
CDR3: CASSEAPLSGAFF
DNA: TGTGCCAGCAGTGAAGCGCCACTCTCCGGGGCTTTCTTT

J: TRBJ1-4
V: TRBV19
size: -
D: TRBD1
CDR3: CASSLGQINEKLFF
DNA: TGTGCCAGCTCCCTGGGACAGATCAATGAAAAACTGTTTTTT

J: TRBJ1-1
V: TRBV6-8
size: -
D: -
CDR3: CASSYSTTRGINTEAFF
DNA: TGTGCCAGCAGTTACTCGACCACTCGAGGGATTAACACTGAAGCTTTCTTT

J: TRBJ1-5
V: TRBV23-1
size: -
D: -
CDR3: CASSQSSGPRENQPQHF
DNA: TGCGCCAGCAGTCAATCGAGCGGACCCAGGGAGAATCAGCCCCAGCATTTT

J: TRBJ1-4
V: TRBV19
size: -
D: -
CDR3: CASSMGRLNEKLFF
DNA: TGTGCCAGTAGTATGGGCCGCCTTAATGAAAAACTGTTTTTT

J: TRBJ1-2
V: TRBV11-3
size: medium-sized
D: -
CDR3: CASSLADWGTNYGYTF
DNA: TGTGCCAGCAGCTTGGCTGATTGGGGGACTAACTATGGCTACACCTTC

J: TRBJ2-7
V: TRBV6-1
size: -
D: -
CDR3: CASSEALVLPYEQYF
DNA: TGTGCCAGCAGTGAAGCGCTGGTACTACCCTACGAGCAGTACTTC

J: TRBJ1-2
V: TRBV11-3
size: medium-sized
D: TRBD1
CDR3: CASSLTGQGLRYGYTF
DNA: TGTGCCAGCAGCTTGACAGGACAGGGGTTGCGATATGGCTACACCTTC

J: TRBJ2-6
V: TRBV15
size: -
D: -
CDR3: CATSRDEGRVYGANVLTF
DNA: TGTGCCACCAGCAGAGATGAGGGCAGGGTCTATGGGGCCAACGTCCTGACTTTC

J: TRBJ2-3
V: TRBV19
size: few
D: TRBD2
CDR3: CASSPAGGPYTQYF
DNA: TGTGCCAGTAGCCCAGCGGGGGGGCCATATACGCAGTATTTT

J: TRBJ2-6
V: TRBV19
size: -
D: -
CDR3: CASHQTGGANVLTF
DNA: TGTGCCAGTCACCAAACGGGTGGGGCCAACGTCCTGACTTTC

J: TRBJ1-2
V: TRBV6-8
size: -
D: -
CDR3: CASSYRAGNYGYTF
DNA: TGTGCCAGCAGTTACCGAGCGGGTAACTATGGCTACACCTTC

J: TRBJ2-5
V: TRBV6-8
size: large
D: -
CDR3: CASAGQTGTWETQYF
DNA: TGTGCCTCCGCGGGCCAGACAGGGACTTGGGAGACCCAGTACTTC

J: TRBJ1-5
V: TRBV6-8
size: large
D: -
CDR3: CASSRGEGPSNQPQHF
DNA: TGTGCCAGCAGCCGAGGGGAGGGACCTAGCAATCAGCCCCAGCATTTT

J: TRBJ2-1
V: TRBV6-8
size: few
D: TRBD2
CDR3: CASSYLASGASDSYNEQFF
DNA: TGTGCCAGCAGTTACCTTGCTAGCGGGGCCTCGGACTCCTACAATGAGCAGTTCTTC

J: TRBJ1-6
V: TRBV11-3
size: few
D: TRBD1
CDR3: CASSQDRESSPLHF
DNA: TGTGCCAGCAGCCAGGACAGGGAGAGTTCACCCCTCCACTTT

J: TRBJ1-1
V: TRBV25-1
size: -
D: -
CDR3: CASSEVSGVTEAFF
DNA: TGTGCCAGCAGTGAAGTTTCGGGGGTCACTGAAGCTTTCTTT

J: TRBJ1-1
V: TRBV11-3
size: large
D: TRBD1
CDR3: CASSSTGGGGTEAFF
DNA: TGTGCCAGCAGCTCCACAGGGGGTGGGGGCACTGAAGCTTTCTTT

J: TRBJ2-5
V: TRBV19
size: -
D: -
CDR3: CASSLQETQYF
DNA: TGTGCCAGTAGTCTTCAAGAGACCCAGTACTTC

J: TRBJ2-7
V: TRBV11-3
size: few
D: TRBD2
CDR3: CASSSVAGGDYEQYF
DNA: TGTGCCAGCAGCTCCGTAGCGGGGGGGGACTACGAGCAGTACTTC

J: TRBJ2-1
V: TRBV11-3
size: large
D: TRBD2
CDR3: CASCQLAGGPFEQFF
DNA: TGTGCCAGCTGCCAACTAGCGGGGGGCCCCTTTGAGCAGTTCTTC

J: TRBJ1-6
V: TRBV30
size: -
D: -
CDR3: CAWSVVVGLSNSPLHF
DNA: TGTGCCTGGAGTGTGGTGGTGGGACTTTCTAATTCACCCCTCCACTTT

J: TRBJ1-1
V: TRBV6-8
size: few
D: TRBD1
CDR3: CASSYSSSGGNTEAFF
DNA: TGTGCCAGCAGTTACTCGAGTTCAGGGGGGAACACTGAAGCTTTCTTT

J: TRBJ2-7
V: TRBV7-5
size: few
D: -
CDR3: CASSSDSHIPYEQYF
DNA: TGTGCCAGCAGCTCGGACTCTCATATTCCCTACGAGCAGTACTTC

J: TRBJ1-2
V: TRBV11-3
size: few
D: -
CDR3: CASSPGDGSPWGYTF
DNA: TGTGCCAGCAGCCCCGGGGACGGAAGCCCTTGGGGCTACACCTTC

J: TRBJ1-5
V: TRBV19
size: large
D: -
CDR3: CASSSINHSNQPQHF
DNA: TGTGCCAGTAGTTCCATAAACCATAGCAATCAGCCCCAGCATTTT

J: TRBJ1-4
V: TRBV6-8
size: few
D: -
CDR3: CASSSLGGAQGKLFF
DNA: TGTGCCAGCAGTTCCCTGGGGGGGGCGCAGGGAAAACTGTTTTTT

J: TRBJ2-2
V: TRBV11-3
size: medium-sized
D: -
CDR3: CASSLDKGTGELFF
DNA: TGTGCCAGCAGCTTAGATAAAGGGACCGGGGAGCTGTTTTTT

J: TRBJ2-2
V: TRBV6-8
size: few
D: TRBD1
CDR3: CASFRDRAFTGELFF
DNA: TGTGCCTCCTTCCGGGACAGGGCCTTCACCGGGGAGCTGTTTTTT

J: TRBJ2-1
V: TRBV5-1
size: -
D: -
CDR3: CASSSTPTTPSSNEQFF
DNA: TGCGCCAGCAGCTCGACTCCCACGACGCCCTCTTCCAATGAGCAGTTCTTC

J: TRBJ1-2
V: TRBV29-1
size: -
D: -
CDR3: CSVVQGTYGYTF
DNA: TGCAGCGTTGTTCAGGGGACCTATGGCTACACCTTC

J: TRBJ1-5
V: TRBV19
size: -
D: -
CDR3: CASSRWGDQPQHF
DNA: TGTGCCAGTAGTAGGTGGGGCGATCAGCCCCAGCATTTT

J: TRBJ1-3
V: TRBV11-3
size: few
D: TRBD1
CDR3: CASSIDREGTGNTIYF
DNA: TGTGCCAGCAGTATCGACAGGGAGGGTACTGGAAACACCATATATTTT

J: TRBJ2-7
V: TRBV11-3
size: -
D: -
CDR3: CASSFVGSSYEQYF
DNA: TGTGCCAGCAGCTTCGTAGGAAGCTCCTACGAGCAGTACTTC

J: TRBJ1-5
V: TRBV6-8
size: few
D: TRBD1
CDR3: CASSNRGDSQPQHF
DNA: TGTGCCAGCAGTAACAGGGGGGATAGTCAGCCCCAGCATTTT

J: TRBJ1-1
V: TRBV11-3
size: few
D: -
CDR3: CASSPRQENTEAFF
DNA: TGTGCCAGCAGCCCTCGACAGGAGAACACTGAAGCTTTCTTT

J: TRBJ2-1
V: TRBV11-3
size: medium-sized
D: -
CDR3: CASSHGWARNNEQFF
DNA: TGTGCCAGCAGTCATGGATGGGCGCGAAACAATGAGCAGTTCTTC

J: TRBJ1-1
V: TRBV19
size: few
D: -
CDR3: CASRSQGSYEAFF
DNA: TGTGCCAGTAGATCTCAGGGGTCCTATGAAGCTTTCTTT

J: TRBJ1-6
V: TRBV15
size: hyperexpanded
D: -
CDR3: CATSREILSGASSPLHF
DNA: TGTGCCACCAGCAGAGAAATATTGTCAGGGGCTAGTTCACCCCTCCACTTT

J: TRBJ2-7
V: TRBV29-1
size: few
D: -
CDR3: CSAMSGSVSYEQYF
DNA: TGCAGCGCCATGAGCGGGTCCGTATCCTACGAGCAGTACTTC

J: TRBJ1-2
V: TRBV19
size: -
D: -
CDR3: CASSIDLQSGTAYGYTF
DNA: TGTGCCAGTAGTATAGATCTACAGTCAGGGACGGCCTATGGCTACACCTTC

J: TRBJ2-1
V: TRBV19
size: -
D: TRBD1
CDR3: CASRYRGQLSYNEQFF
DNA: TGTGCCAGTAGATACAGGGGGCAGCTCTCCTACAATGAGCAGTTCTTC

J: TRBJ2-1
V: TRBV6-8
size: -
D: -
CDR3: CASSPTGGQSSYNEQFF
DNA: TGTGCCAGCAGTCCCACGGGGGGACAGAGCTCCTACAATGAGCAGTTCTTC

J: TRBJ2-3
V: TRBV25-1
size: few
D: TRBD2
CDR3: CATLRSGGANTQYF
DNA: TGTGCCACCCTGAGAAGCGGGGGGGCAAATACGCAGTATTTT

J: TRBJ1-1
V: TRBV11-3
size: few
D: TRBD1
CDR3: CASSRSGGSGTEAFF
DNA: TGTGCCAGCAGCCGTTCAGGGGGCTCTGGGACTGAAGCTTTCTTT